Here is one T cell receptor (beta chain) with its context. Antigen unknown. All the patients suffered relapse after autologous stem cell transplantation, and brentuximab vedotin exposure differed. The trim removed 1 base at V and 2 bases at J, leaving 12 bases unmatched. Germline CDR1 reads MGHRA; CDR2 reads YSYEKL. The CDR3 length is 19 residues. The record originates from a study of PD-1 blockade in classical Hodgkin lymphoma. Regarding the study as a whole: Why repertoires differed is undefined; disease activity or prior therapy possibly contributed. After ASCT, patients who started nivolumab under 1 year later were excluded.

Data came from immunoSEQ multiplex PCR; TCRdb stores just in-frame clones and leaves some out. The data show about 40,000 clones, with approximately 80% seen just once and approximately 11% held by the top ten. The gene calls are TRBV4-1 and TRBJ2-5, with TRBD2 identical over 11 bases. This TCR derives from a human donor with classical Hodgkin lymphoma. The sample was peripheral blood mononuclear cells (PBMCs), taken at baseline. The CDR3 nucleotides read TGCGCCAGCAGCCAAGGCGTGTATCTACTAGCGGGAGATCAAGAGACCCAGTACTTC. This sequence encodes CASSQGVYLLAGDQETQYF.